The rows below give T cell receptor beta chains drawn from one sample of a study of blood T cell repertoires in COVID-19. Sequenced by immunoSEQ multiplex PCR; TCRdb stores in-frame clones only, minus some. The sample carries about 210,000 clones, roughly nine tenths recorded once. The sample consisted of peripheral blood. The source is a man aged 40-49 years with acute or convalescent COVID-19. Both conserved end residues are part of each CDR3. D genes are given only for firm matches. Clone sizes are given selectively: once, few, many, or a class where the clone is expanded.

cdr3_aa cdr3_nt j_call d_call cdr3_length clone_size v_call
CASSLTGTSGNIQYF TGTGCCAGCAGCCTTACAGGGACCTCCGGGAACATTCAGTACTTC TRBJ2-4 - 15 - TRBV7-9
CASSLTGGPGETQYF TGCGCCAGCAGCTTAACGGGAGGGCCTGGAGAGACCCAGTACTTC TRBJ2-5 TRBD2 15 - TRBV5-1
CSVEGAFAWGLYNEQFF TGCAGCGTTGAAGGGGCCTTTGCATGGGGGCTCTACAATGAGCAGTTCTTC TRBJ2-1 - 17 - TRBV29-1
CASSLPLTGSSYEQYF TGCGCCAGCAGCCTACCGTTAACAGGGAGCTCCTACGAGCAGTACTTC TRBJ2-7 - 16 - TRBV5-1
CASSLRTGQPNTEAFF TGTGCCAGCAGCCTAAGGACGGGACAACCGAACACTGAAGCTTTCTTT TRBJ1-1 - 16 - TRBV7-9
CASSSGQSSPLHF TGTGCCAGCAGCTCAGGACAGAGTTCACCCCTCCACTTT TRBJ1-6 - 13 - TRBV7-2
CASSLARGTGEYEQYF TGTGCCAGCAGCTTAGCGCGGGGTACAGGGGAATACGAGCAGTACTTC TRBJ2-7 - 16 - TRBV7-9
CASSRQGQGEQYF TGCGCCAGCAGCCGACAGGGGCAAGGGGAGCAGTACTTC TRBJ2-7 TRBD1 13 - TRBV5-1
CASSILQGSYGYTF TGTGCCAGTAGTATCTTGCAGGGATCCTATGGCTACACCTTC TRBJ1-2 - 14 - TRBV19
CASSLYSSLQPQHF TGTGCCAGCAGTTTATACAGCTCCCTCCAGCCCCAGCATTTT TRBJ1-5 - 14 once TRBV27